These 15 T cell receptor beta chains were sequenced from one sample in a study of cytomegalovirus exposure and HLA in healthy donors. PCR amplification relied on 60 Vbeta primers (plus 13 Jbeta primers). Clones were sequenced by immunoSEQ multiplex PCR, and TCRdb holds only the in-frame ones, with some missing. The sample shows about 110,000 clones, about 70% of them seen only once. The sequenced sample consisted of PBMCs. Receptors originate from a woman aged 30 to 39 in good health and CMV-seronegative.

This chain connects TRBV30 to TRBJ1-5; D uncertain. The germline CDR1 and CDR2 sequences are GTSNPN and SVGIG (reference sequence). The CDR3 runs 13 residues. V lost 1 base and J lost 6, with 10 bases in between. In DNA, the CDR3 is TGTGCCTGGAGTGCGGGGTCGGCTCAGCCCCAGCATTTT. It translates to CAWSAGSAQPQHF.

The chain couples TRBV6-6 to TRBJ1-1; D unclear. The germline V and J ends were trimmed by 8 bases and 2 bases, with 18 bases remaining between them. This CDR3 is 15 amino acids long. Germline assignment: CDR1 MNHNY and CDR2 SVGAGI (reference sequence). The CDR3 sequence is CASVASAGYNTEAFF. Here the CDR3 DNA reads TGTGCCAGCGTAGCTTCAGCGGGCTACAACACTGAAGCTTTCTTT.

This chain connects TRBV5-1 to TRBJ1-2; no clear D gene. Germline-derived CDR1 and CDR2 are SGHRS and YFSETQ. The CDR3 consists of 14 residues. V dropped 0 bases and J dropped 7 bases, with 13 bases sitting between them. CDR3: CASSLGRADGGYTF. The CDR3, as DNA: TGCGCCAGCAGCTTGGGGCGGGCGGACGGTGGCTACACCTTC.

CDR3 amino acids: CASSLDINTEAFF. DNA for the CDR3: TGTGCCAGCAGTTTGGACATTAACACTGAAGCTTTCTTT. V gene TRBV27 combines with J gene TRBJ1-1, with D possibly being TRBD1 (5 bases). V was pared by 3 bases and J by 2 bases, with 7 bases between. The CDR3 consists of 13 residues. Germline V lookup: CDR1 MNHEY, CDR2 SMNVEV (reference sequence).

The chain joins TRBV5-1 to TRBJ2-5, with 7 nucleotides matching TRBD1. The germline gives CDR1 SGHRS, CDR2 YFSETQ. This CDR3 is built from 16 residues. After removal of 4 bases from V and 4 bases from J, the junction contained 13 bases not matched to a gene. For the CDR3, the DNA is TGCGCCAGCAGCAGGGCGGACAGGCATAACAGAGAGACCCAGTACTTC. Its protein product is CASSRADRHNRETQYF. Complete variable domain (other parts from reference TRBV5-1 and TRBJ2-5): KAGVTQTPRYLIKTRGQQVTLSCSPISGHRSVSWYQQTPGQGLQFLFEYFSETQRNKGNFPGRFSGRQFSNSRSEMNVSTLELGDSALYLCASSRADRHNRETQYFGPGTRLLVL.

The chain has TRBV7-9 and TRBJ1-1, with D perhaps TRBD1 (6 bases). V gave up 3 bases and J gave up 0 bases, with 11 bases separating them. Germline lookup yields CDR1 SEHNR and CDR2 FQNEAQ (reference sequence). The length of the CDR3 is 15 residues. Written as DNA, the CDR3 is TGTGCCAGCAGCTTCGCGGGGGCGCTGAACACTGAAGCTTTCTTT. This translates into CASSFAGALNTEAFF.

The chain employs TRBV6-6 and TRBJ2-2, with 11 bases matching TRBD1. The germline V gene encodes CDR1 MNHNY and CDR2 SVGAGI (reference sequence). The CDR3 sequence is 15 residues long. Unmatched junction bases numbered 6, after V lost 4 bases and J lost 8 bases. CDR3: CASSLGTGGRGELFF. The CDR3 DNA reads TGTGCCAGCAGTTTAGGGACAGGGGGGCGAGGGGAGCTGTTTTTT.

J is TRBJ1-6 and V is TRBV5-6; 9 bases line up with TRBD1. This CDR3 comprises 14 residues. After removal of 5 bases from V and 6 bases from J, the junction contained 3 bases not matched to a gene. Per germline, CDR1 SGHDT and CDR2 YYEEEE. CDR3 coding DNA: TGTGCCAGCAGTCCGGACAGGGGTAATTCACCCCTCCACTTT. This encodes CASSPDRGNSPLHF.

V and J are TRBV7-9 and TRBJ1-2, with D unclear. This CDR3 is built from 13 residues. The germline V gene encodes CDR1 SEHNR and CDR2 FQNEAQ (reference sequence). Trimming cost V 7 bases and J 3 bases, with 12 bases left between them. The CDR3 is CASTSNLYYGYTF. The CDR3 DNA sequence: TGTGCCAGCACCTCTAATCTTTACTATGGCTACACCTTC. Using reference TRBV7-9 and TRBJ1-2 for the parts outside the CDR3, the full variable domain is DTGVSQNPRHKITKRGQNVTFRCDPISEHNRLYWYRQTLGQGPEFLTYFQNEAQLEKSRLLSDRFSAERPKGSFSTLEIQRTEQGDSAMYLCASTSNLYYGYTFGSGTRLTVV.

The chain employs TRBV19 and TRBJ2-1, with 7 bases that match TRBD2. The CDR3 covers 16 residues. Germline V gene lookup returns CDR1 LNHDA and CDR2 SQIVND (reference sequence). Trimming removed 6 bases from V and 4 bases from J; junction bases left unmatched: 12. CDR3 in DNA: TGTGCCAGTAGAAGAAGACTGGGGGGGGGTTACAATGAGCAGTTCTTC. Amino acids: CASRRRLGGGYNEQFF.

The gene calls are TRBV7-9 and TRBJ1-4; D is undetermined. Germline CDR1 SEHNR, CDR2 FQNEAQ (reference sequence). The CDR3 consists of 13 residues. Trimming removed 5 bases at V and 8 bases at J, with 12 bases between. This CDR3 is CASSLYPGEKLFF. CDR3 bases: TGTGCCAGCAGCCTCTATCCGGGGGAAAAACTGTTTTTT.

The V gene is TRBV6-1, the J gene TRBJ2-7; 9 bases map to TRBD2. Trimming removed 2 bases from V and 3 bases from J; junction bases left unmatched: 20. The CDR3 covers 20 residues. Germline-derived CDR1 and CDR2 are MNHNS and SASEGT. For the CDR3, the DNA is TGTGCCAGCAGTGAAATCGATAACACAGTATGGACTAGCGAACACTACGAGCAGTACTTC. It is translated as CASSEIDNTVWTSEHYEQYF.

The CDR3 spells CASSAGGAPFAQYF. The CDR3 coding sequence is TGTGCCAGCAGCGCGGGCGGGGCTCCCTTCGCCCAGTACTTC. The chain recombines TRBV7-8 with TRBJ2-5, with D tentatively TRBD2 (6 bases). V dropped 5 bases and J dropped 9 bases, with 19 bases sitting between them. The CDR3 is made up of 14 amino acids. Germline V gene sequence: CDR1 SGHVS, CDR2 FQNEAQ.

The rearrangement links TRBV29-1 to TRBJ1-2; 8 bases line up with TRBD1. The trim removed 7 bases at V and 0 bases at J, leaving 10 bases unmatched. The CDR3 length is 15 residues. Germline assignment: CDR1 SQVTM and CDR2 ANQGSEA. CDR3 sequence reads: CSATDRGIANYGYTF. The CDR3 region has the DNA TGCAGCGCCACAGACAGGGGTATAGCTAACTATGGCTACACCTTC.

This clone was seen more than once but under ten times. The chain employs TRBV7-6 and TRBJ2-2, with a weak D call TRBD2 (5 bases). CDR3 size: 16 residues. CDR1 and CDR2 (germline): SGHVS, FNYEAQ. Trimming stripped 2 bases from V and 3 bases from J, with 13 bases between. The CDR3 is CASSLIGGSDTGELFF. In nucleotides, the CDR3 is TGTGCCAGCAGCTTAATTGGAGGAAGCGACACCGGGGAGCTGTTTTTT.